One sample yielded the 21 T cell receptor beta chains listed below, sequenced in a study of identical twins (dated by TCRdb to 2016 to 2017). Libraries came from 5' RACE. Sequencing took place on an Illumina HiSeq 2000. Using fastp at Q25 and MiXCR, TCRdb reprocessed the public reads and kept productive beta chains. Each entry is one CDR3 protein sequence, shown with its most common DNA and genes. For this sample the table gives 1.5 million to 2 million distinct CDR3 sequences, of which 25% to 35% were detected only once. About 0.25% of the sample comes from the top ten. Material: cord blood. These receptor sequences come from a newborn girl in good health.

This chain uses TRBV6-5 with TRBJ2-7; TRBD2 matches at 11 bases. The trim removed 4 bases at V and 1 base at J, leaving 9 bases unmatched. CDR1 is MNHEY and CDR2 is SVGAGI in the germline V gene. The CDR3 loop spans 17 amino acids. The CDR3, as DNA: TGTGCCAGCAGTTCCTACAGACTAGCGGGATTGTCCTACGAGCAGTACTTC. It yields the protein CASSSYRLAGLSYEQYF.

This chain links TRBV5-4 with TRBJ2-3; D is unresolved. CDR1 is SGHNT, CDR2 YYREEE, per germline (reference sequence). The CDR3 runs to 15 residues. The ends were cut back, 3 bases at V and 0 bases at J, with 11 bases in the middle. CDR3 in DNA: TGTGCCAGCAGCTCAGTCGGTGGGAGCACAGATACGCAGTATTTT. This gives the protein CASSSVGGSTDTQYF.

This clonotype was detected many times. The chain recombines TRBV7-2 with TRBJ2-1, with 8 bases fitting TRBD1. Germline values: CDR1 SGHTA, CDR2 FQGNSA. The CDR3 runs to 15 residues. V gave up 2 bases and J gave up 1 base; unmatched junction bases: 1. CDR3 in amino acids: CASSLRDRSYNEQFF. CDR3 coding DNA: TGTGCCAGCAGCTTAAGGGACAGGTCCTACAATGAGCAGTTCTTC.

This clonotype was observed many times. This chain links TRBV5-1 with TRBJ2-7; D gene unclear. Germline V gene sequence: CDR1 SGHRS, CDR2 YFSETQ. V was shortened by 0 bases and J by 0 bases, with 10 bases between the two germline ends. The length of the CDR3 is 15 residues. The CDR3 loop reads CASSLVVTPSYEQYF. The CDR3 DNA follows: TGCGCCAGCAGCTTGGTTGTGACGCCCTCCTACGAGCAGTACTTC. Full variable domain (rest looked up from reference TRBV5-1 and TRBJ2-7): KAGVTQTPRYLIKTRGQQVTLSCSPISGHRSVSWYQQTPGQGLQFLFEYFSETQRNKGNFPGRFSGRQFSNSRSEMNVSTLELGDSALYLCASSLVVTPSYEQYFGPGTRLTVT.

The gene calls are TRBV18 and TRBJ2-3; 13 bases match TRBD2. CDR3 length equals 18 residues. V shed 6 bases, J shed 2 bases, and the junction held 11 bases outside the gene matches. In germline, CDR1 is KGHSH, CDR2 LQKENI. This CDR3 reads CASSPLGLAGAATDTQYF. The DNA for the CDR3 is TGTGCCAGCTCCCCCCTCGGACTAGCGGGGGCCGCCACAGATACGCAGTATTTT.

The genes are TRBV24-1 and TRBJ2-5; D unresolved. The CDR3 loop spans 13 amino acids. Deletions cut 0 bases from V and 5 bases from J, with 6 bases between. The germline gives CDR1 KGHDR, CDR2 SFDVKD. CDR3 in amino acids: CATSDLLVETQYF. DNA of the CDR3: TGTGCCACCAGTGATTTGCTCGTGGAGACCCAGTACTTC.

The gene calls are TRBV20-1 and TRBJ2-3; 8 bases match TRBD1. The CDR3 is 14 residues long. After removal of 1 base from V and 6 bases from J, the junction contained 6 bases not matched to a gene. Germline V CDR1 and CDR2: DFQATT, SNEGSKA (reference sequence). The DNA of the CDR3 is TGCAGTGCTAGAGCGGACAGGGTAGGGGATACGCAGTATTTT. Protein sequence: CSARADRVGDTQYF.

This clonotype was counted between two and nine times. The CDR3 DNA reads TGTGCCACCGGGGGAGCGGGGGGGCTTTTCACAGATACGCAGTATTTT. It specifies CATGGAGGLFTDTQYF. The V call is TRBV6-5, the J call TRBJ2-3, with 10 bases fitting TRBD2. Germline CDR1 MNHEY, CDR2 SVGAGI. The CDR3 contains 16 residues. J lost 2 bases, V lost 10 bases, and 12 bases had no gene match.

The table lists this clonotype with a few counts. One junction end disagrees with the germline gene, perhaps due to a read error. The chain uses TRBV2 and TRBJ2-3; TRBD2 agrees at 13 bases. The CDR3 covers 15 residues. Germline V gives CDR1 SNHLY, CDR2 FYNNEI. This chain's CDR3 is CASREGLAGVDTQYF. CDR3 DNA: TGTGCCAGCAGGGAAGGACTAGCGGGAGTAGATACGCAGTATTTT.

This clonotype was observed a handful of times. This chain joins TRBV20-1 and TRBJ1-1, with TRBD1 matching over 8 bases. In germline, CDR1 is DFQATT, CDR2 SNEGSKA (reference sequence). The CDR3 is 16 amino acids. V gave up 1 base and J gave up 0 bases; unmatched junction bases: 7. Here the CDR3 reads CSARGGQGRVNTEAFF. The CDR3 nucleotides are TGCAGTGCTAGAGGTGGACAGGGAAGGGTGAACACTGAAGCTTTCTTT.

In this sample, this clonotype turned up a few times. The gene calls are TRBV6-6 and TRBJ1-1, with D possibly matching TRBD1 (6 bases). The germline V gene encodes CDR1 MNHNY and CDR2 SVGAGI (reference sequence). V lost 2 bases, J lost 1 base, and 17 bases lay in between. The CDR3 spans 17 residues. CDR3 sequence: CASSYGTRGRENTEAFF. As DNA, the CDR3 is TGTGCCAGCAGTTACGGGACCAGGGGAAGGGAGAACACTGAAGCTTTCTTT.

V usage is TRBV20-1 and J usage is TRBJ1-2; D possibly corresponds to TRBD1 (5 bases). V lost 4 bases and J 6 bases, leaving 15 bases between the germline ends. CDR1 is DFQATT, CDR2 SNEGSKA, per germline (reference sequence). The CDR3 is made up of 13 amino acids. This CDR3 reads CSATGWGNHGYTF. CDR3 DNA sequence: TGCAGTGCTACGGGGTGGGGCAACCATGGCTACACCTTC.

CDR3 bases: TGTGCCAGCAGTTTAGTAGTAGGGGGCGTGGGGGGATATACGCAGTATTTT. Protein sequence: CASSLVVGGVGGYTQYF. The chain links TRBV28 to TRBJ2-3; tentatively, D is TRBD1 (7 bases). The germline gives CDR1 MDHEN, CDR2 SYDVKM. The CDR3 totals 17 residues. V was pared by 2 bases and J by 7 bases, with 22 bases between.

This clonotype was observed a handful of times. The chain is built from TRBV6-5 and TRBJ2-2; D possibly corresponds to TRBD2 (5 bases). There are 15 residues in the CDR3. V was cut by 7 bases and J by 3 bases, with 15 bases left in between. Germline V lookup: CDR1 MNHEY, CDR2 SVGAGI. The DNA of the CDR3 is TGTGCCAGCATTCCCGAAAGGACTTACACCGGGGAGCTGTTTTTT. Protein: CASIPERTYTGELFF.

This clonotype was picked up a small number of times. The chain has TRBV13 and TRBJ2-1, with D unresolved. V gave up 5 bases and J gave up 2 bases, with 22 bases separating them. From germline, CDR1 is PRHDT and CDR2 FYEKMQ (reference sequence). This CDR3 region has 18 residues. The CDR3 loop reads CASSRAWVPKTPYNEQFF. The CDR3 coding sequence is TGTGCCAGCAGCCGCGCATGGGTACCCAAGACGCCCTACAATGAGCAGTTCTTC.

This clonotype came up a few times. This sequence joins TRBV14 and TRBJ2-1, with 7 bases lining up with TRBD2. This CDR3 is built from 17 residues. In germline, CDR1 is SGHDN, CDR2 FVKESK. V dropped 0 bases and J dropped 4; count of bases not matched to a gene: 9. CDR3 sequence (DNA): TGTGCCAGCAGCCAAGAAGGGCTAGCGGCAGCTTACAATGAGCAGTTCTTC. It specifies CASSQEGLAAAYNEQFF.

The chain employs TRBV12-3 or TRBV12-4 and TRBJ2-1; 9 bases fit TRBD1. This CDR3 has 16 amino acids. J gave up 6 bases and V 3 bases, and 9 bases lay outside the gene matches. The chain's CDR3 is CASSFFVGQGGNEQFF. The CDR3 coding sequence is TGTGCCAGCAGTTTTTTCGTGGGACAGGGAGGCAATGAGCAGTTCTTC.

The V call is TRBV20-1, the J call TRBJ1-1, with no clear D. Between the trimmed V and J ends, which lost 0 bases and 1 base, there was a span of 6 bases. Germline CDR1 is DFQATT and CDR2 is SNEGSKA (reference sequence). The CDR3 sequence is 13 residues long. CDR3 DNA: TGCAGTGCTAGAGATTGGGGGAACACTGAAGCTTTCTTT. This translates into CSARDWGNTEAFF.

This clonotype was seen only a few times. The V and J genes are TRBV5-1 and TRBJ1-2; D remains ambiguous. Germline values: CDR1 SGHRS, CDR2 YFSETQ. The CDR3 runs 15 residues. With 0 bases removed from V and 5 bases from J, the gap between germline ends came to 14 bases. CDR3 in DNA: TGCGCCAGCAGCTTGGGCCAATACAGAGAGTATGGCTACACCTTC. Translated, it gives CASSLGQYREYGYTF.

This clonotype occurred once. A much larger clone is a single base away; this may be a read error. The CDR3 does not close with the conserved phenylalanine or tryptophan, likely indicating a read error. The chain combines TRBV5-1 with TRBJ1-2; TRBD1 might be the D (6 bases). Trimming removed 1 base from V and 4 bases from J, with 11 bases in between. CDR3 length: 14 amino acids. Germline CDR1 and CDR2: SGHRS and YFSETQ. CDR3 sequence: CASSLSGALYGYTL. CDR3 DNA: TGCGCCAGCAGCTTGTCGGGGGCCCTCTATGGCTACACCTTA.

The chain is built from TRBV4-2 and TRBJ2-1; weak D call: TRBD1 (5 bases). The V end was cut by 0 bases, the J end by 7 bases, with 16 bases between. The CDR3 spans 16 residues. CDR1 is LGHNA and CDR2 is YNFKEQ in the germline V gene. Here the CDR3 DNA reads TGTGCCAGCAGCCAAGAGTCAGGGCAACTACGAAATGAGCAGTTCTTC. Its translation: CASSQESGQLRNEQFF.